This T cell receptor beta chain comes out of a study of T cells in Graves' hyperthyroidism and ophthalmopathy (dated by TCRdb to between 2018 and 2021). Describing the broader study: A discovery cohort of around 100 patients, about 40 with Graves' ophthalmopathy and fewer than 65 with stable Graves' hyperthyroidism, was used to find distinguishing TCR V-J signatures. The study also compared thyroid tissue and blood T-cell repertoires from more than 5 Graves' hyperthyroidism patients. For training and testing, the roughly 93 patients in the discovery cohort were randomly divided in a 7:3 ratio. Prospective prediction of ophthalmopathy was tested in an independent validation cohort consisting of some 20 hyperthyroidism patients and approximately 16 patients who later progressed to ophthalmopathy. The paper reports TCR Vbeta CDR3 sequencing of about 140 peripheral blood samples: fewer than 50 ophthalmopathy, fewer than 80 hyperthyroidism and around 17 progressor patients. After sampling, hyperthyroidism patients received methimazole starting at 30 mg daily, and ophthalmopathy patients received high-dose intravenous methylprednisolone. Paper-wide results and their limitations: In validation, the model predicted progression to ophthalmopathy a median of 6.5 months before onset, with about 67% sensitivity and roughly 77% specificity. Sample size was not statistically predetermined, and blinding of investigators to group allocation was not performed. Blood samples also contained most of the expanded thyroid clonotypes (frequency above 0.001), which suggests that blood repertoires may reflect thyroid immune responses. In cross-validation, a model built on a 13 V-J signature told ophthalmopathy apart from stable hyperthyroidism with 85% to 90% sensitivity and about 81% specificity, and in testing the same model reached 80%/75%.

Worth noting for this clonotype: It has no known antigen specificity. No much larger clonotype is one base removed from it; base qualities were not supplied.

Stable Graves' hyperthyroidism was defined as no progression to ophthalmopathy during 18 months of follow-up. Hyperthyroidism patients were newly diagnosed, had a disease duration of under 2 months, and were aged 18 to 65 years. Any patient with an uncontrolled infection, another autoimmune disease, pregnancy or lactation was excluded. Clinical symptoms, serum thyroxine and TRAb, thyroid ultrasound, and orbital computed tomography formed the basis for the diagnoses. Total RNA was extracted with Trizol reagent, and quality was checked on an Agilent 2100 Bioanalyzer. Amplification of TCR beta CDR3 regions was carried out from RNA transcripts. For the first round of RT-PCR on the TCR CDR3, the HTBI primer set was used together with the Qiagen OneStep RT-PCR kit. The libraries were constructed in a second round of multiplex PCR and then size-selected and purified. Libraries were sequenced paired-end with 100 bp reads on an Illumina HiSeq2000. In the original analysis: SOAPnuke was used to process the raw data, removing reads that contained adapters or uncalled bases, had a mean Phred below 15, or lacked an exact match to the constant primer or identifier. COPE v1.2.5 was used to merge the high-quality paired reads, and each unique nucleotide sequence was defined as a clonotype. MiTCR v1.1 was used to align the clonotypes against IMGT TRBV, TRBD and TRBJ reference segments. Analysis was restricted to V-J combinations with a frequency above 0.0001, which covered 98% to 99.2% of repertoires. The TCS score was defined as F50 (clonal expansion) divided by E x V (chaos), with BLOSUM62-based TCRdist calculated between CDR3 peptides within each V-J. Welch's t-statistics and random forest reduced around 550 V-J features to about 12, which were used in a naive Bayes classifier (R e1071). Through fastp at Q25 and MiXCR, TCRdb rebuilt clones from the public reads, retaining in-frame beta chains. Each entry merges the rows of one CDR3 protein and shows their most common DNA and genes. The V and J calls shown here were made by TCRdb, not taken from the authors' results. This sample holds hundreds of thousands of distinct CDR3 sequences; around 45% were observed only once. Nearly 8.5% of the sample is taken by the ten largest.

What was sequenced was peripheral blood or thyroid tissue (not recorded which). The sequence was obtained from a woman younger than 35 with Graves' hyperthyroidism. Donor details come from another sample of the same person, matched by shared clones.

The CDR3 corresponds to CSGTRWGKHTGELFF. The DNA sequence reads TGCAGTGGGACGCGTTGGGGGAAACACACCGGGGAGCTGTTTTTT. Recombination joined TRBV20-1 with TRBJ2-2, with the D segment possibly TRBD1 or TRBD2, each aligning over 5 bases. Per the germline V gene (reference sequence), DFQATT is the CDR1 and SNEGSKA is the CDR2. Between the V and J ends, shortened by 7 bases and 3 bases respectively, the junction contains 18 bases. The CDR3 goes from the cysteine to the phenylalanine over 15 residues. The only DNA kept is the CDR3, 45 bases in frame from the first base.